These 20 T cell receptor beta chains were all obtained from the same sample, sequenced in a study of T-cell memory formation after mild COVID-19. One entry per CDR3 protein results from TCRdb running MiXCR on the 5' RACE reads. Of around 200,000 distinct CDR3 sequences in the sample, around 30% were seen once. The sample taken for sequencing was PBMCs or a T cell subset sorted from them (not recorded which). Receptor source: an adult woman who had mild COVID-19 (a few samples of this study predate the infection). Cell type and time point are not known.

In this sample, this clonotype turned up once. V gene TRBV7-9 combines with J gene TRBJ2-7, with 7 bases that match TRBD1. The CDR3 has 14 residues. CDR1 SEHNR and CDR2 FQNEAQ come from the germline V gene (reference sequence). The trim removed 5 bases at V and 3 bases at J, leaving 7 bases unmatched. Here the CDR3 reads CASSPPDRHYEQYF. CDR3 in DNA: TGTGCCAGCAGCCCCCCGGACAGGCACTACGAGCAGTACTTC.

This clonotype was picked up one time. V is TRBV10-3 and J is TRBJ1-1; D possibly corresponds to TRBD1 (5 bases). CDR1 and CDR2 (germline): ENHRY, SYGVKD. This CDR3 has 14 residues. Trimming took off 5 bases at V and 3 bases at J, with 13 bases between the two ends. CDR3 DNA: TGTGCCATCAGTCGCCGGGAAGGGGACACTGAAGCTTTCTTT. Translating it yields CAISRREGDTEAFF.

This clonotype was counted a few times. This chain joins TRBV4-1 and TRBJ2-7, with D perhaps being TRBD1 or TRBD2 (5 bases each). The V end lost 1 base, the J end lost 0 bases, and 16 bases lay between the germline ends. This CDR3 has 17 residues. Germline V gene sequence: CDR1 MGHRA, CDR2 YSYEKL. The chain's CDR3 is CASSQAAPGPSSYEQYF. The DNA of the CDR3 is TGCGCCAGCAGCCAAGCTGCCCCGGGGCCCAGCTCCTACGAGCAGTACTTC.

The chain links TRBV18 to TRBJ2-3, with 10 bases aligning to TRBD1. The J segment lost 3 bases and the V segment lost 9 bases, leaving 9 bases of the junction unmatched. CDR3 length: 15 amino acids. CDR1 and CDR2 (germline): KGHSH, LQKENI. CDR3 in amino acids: CASTRRDRGTDTQYF. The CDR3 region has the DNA TGTGCCAGTACACGACGGGACAGGGGTACAGATACGCAGTATTTT. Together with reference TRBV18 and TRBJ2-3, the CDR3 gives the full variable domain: NAGVMQNPRHLVRRRGQEARLRCSPMKGHSHVYWYRQLPEEGLKFMVYLQKENIIDESGMPKERFSAEFPKEGPSILRIQQVVRGDSAAYFCASTRRDRGTDTQYFGPGTRLTVL.

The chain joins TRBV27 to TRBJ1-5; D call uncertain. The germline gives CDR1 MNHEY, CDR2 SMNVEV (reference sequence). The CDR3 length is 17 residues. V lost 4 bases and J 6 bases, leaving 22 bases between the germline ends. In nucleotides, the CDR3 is TGTGCCAGCAGTTCCCATCCCCAGAATACTAGGAGTCAGCCCCAGCATTTT. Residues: CASSSHPQNTRSQPQHF.

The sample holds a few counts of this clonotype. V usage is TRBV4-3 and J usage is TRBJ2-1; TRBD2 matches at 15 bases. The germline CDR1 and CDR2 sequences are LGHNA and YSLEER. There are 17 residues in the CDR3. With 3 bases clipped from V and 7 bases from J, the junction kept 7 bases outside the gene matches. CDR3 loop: CASSQGGTSGRYNEQFF. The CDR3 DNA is TGCGCCAGCAGCCAGGGGGGGACTAGCGGGAGGTATAATGAGCAGTTCTTC.

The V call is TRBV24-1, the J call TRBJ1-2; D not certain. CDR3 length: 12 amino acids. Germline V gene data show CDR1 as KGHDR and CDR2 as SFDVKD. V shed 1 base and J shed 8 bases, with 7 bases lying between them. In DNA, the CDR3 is TGTGCCACCAGTGATTTATCCTCAGGCTACACCTTC. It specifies CATSDLSSGYTF.

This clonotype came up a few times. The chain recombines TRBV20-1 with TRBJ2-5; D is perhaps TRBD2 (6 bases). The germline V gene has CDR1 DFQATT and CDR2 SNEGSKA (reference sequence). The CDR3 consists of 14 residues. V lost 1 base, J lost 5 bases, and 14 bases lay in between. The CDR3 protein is CSARAGEERETQYF. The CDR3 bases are TGCAGTGCTAGAGCGGGAGAAGAGCGGGAGACCCAGTACTTC.

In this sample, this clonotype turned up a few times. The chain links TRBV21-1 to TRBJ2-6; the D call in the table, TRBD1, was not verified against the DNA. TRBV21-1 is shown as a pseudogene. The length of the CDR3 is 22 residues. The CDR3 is CASSRKAPPGNTGHSGANVLTF. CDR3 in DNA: TGTGCCAGCAGCAGAAAGGCCCCCCCCGGGAACACGGGTCACTCTGGGGCCAACGTCCTGACTTTC.

The CDR3 here is CASRTTSNTEAFF. CDR3 coding DNA: TGTGCCAGCAGAACGACATCGAACACTGAAGCTTTCTTT. V is TRBV6-5 and J is TRBJ1-1; no firm D call. V lost 6 bases, J lost 1 base, and 9 bases lay in between. The CDR3 length is 13 residues. From germline, CDR1 is MNHEY and CDR2 SVGAGI.

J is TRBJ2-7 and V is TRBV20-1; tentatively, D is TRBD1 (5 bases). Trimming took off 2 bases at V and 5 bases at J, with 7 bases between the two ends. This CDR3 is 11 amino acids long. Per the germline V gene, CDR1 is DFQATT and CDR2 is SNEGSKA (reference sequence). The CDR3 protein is CSARQGNEQYF. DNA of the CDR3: TGCAGTGCTAGACAGGGAAACGAGCAGTACTTC.

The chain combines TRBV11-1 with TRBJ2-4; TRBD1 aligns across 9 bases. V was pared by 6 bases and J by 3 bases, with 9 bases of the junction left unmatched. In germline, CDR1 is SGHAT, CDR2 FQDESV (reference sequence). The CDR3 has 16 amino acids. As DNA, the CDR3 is TGTGCCAGCAGTGTCGGGACAGGGACGTACAAAAACATTCAGTACTTC. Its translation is CASSVGTGTYKNIQYF.

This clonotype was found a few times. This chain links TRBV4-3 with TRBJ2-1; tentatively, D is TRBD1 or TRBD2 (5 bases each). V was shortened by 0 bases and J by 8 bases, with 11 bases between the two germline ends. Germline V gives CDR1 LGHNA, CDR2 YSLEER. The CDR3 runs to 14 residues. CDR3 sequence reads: CASSQDRGQHEQFF. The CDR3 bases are TGCGCCAGCAGCCAAGATCGGGGCCAGCATGAGCAGTTCTTC.

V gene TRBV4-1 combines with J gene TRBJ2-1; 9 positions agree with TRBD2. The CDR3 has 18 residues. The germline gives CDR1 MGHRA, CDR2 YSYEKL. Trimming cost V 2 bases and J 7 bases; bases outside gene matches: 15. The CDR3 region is CASSQLDMGLAGGNEQFF. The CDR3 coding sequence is TGCGCCAGCAGCCAACTGGACATGGGACTAGCTGGGGGAAATGAGCAGTTCTTC.

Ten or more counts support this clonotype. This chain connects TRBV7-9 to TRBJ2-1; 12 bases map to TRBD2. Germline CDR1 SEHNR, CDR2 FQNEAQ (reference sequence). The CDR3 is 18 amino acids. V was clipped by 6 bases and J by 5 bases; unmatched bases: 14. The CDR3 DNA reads TGTGCCAGCAGAGCACAGACTAGCGGGGGCTCCGCTAACAATGAGCAGTTCTTC. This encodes CASRAQTSGGSANNEQFF.

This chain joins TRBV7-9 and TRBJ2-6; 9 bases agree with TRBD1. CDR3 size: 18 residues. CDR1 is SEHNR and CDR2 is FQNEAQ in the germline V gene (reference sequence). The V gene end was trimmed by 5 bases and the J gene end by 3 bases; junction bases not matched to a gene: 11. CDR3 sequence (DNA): TGTGCCAGCAGCCCGACAGATGGGACAGGGAGTGGGGCCAACGTCCTGACTTTC. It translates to CASSPTDGTGSGANVLTF.

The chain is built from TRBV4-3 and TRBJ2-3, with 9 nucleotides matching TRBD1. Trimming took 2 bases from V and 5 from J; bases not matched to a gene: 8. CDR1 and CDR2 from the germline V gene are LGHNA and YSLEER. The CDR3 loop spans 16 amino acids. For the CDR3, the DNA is TGCGCCAGCAGCCAAATTCAACAGGGGGCGGGAGATACGCAGTATTTT. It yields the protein CASSQIQQGAGDTQYF.

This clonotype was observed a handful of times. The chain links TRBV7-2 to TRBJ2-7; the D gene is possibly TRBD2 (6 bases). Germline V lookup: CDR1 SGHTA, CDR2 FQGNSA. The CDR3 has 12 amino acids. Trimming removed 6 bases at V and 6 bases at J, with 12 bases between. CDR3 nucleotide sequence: TGTGCCAGCAGGTTTGGAGGGCCCGAGCAGTACTTC. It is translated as CASRFGGPEQYF.

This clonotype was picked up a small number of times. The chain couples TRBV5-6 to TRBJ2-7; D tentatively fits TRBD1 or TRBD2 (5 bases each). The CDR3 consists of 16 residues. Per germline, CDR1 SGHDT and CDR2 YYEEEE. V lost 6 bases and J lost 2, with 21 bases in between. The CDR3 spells CASTRLGRALTYEQYF. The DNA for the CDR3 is TGTGCCAGCACACGCCTGGGGCGGGCTCTTACCTACGAGCAGTACTTC. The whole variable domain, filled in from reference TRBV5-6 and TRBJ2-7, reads DAGVTQSPTHLIKTRGQQVTLRCSPKSGHDTVSWYQQALGQGPQFIFQYYEEEERQRGNFPDRFSGHQFPNYSSELNVNALLLGDSALYLCASTRLGRALTYEQYFGPGTRLTVT.

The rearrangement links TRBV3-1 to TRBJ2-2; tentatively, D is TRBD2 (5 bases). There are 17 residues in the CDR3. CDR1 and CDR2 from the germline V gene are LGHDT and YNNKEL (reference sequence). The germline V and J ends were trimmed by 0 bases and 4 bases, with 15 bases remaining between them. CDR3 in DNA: TGTGCCAGCAGCCAAGATCTTACTGCTAGCAGCACCGGGGAGCTGTTTTTT. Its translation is CASSQDLTASSTGELFF.